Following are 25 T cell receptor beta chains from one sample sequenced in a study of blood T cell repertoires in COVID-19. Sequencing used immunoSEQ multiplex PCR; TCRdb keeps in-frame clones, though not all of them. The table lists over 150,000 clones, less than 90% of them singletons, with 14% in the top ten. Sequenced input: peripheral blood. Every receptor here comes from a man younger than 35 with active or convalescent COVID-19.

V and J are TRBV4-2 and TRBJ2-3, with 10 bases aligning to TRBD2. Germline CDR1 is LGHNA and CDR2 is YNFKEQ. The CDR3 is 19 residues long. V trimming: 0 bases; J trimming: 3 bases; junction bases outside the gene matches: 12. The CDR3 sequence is CASSQEMASGRVGTDTQYF. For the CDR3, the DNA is TGTGCCAGCAGCCAAGAGATGGCTAGCGGGAGAGTCGGAACAGATACGCAGTATTTT.

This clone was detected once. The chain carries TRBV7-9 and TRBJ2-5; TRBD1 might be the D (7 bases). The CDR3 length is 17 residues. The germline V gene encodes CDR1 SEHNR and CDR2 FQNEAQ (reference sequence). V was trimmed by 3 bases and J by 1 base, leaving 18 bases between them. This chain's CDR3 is CASSLPRAGGIQETQYF. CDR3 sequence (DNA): TGTGCCAGCAGCTTGCCGAGGGCAGGGGGGATCCAAGAGACCCAGTACTTC.

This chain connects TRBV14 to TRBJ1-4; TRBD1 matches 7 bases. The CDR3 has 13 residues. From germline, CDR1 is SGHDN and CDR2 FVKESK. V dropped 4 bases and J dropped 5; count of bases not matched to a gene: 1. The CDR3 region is CASSRDSNEKLFF. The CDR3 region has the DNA TGTGCCAGCAGCCGGGACAGCAATGAAAAACTGTTTTTT.

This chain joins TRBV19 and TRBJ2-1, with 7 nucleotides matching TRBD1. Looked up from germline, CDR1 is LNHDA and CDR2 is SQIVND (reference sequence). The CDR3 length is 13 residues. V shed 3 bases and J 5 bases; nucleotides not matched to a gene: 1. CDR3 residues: CASSMGQNNEQFF. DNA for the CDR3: TGTGCCAGTAGTATGGGACAGAACAATGAGCAGTTCTTC.

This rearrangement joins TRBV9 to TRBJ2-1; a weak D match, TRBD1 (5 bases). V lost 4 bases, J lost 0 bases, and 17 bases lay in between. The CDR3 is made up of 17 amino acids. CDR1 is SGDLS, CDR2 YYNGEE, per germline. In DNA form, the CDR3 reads TGTGCCAGCAGCCCCCAGGGTGGGTTACGCTCCTACAATGAGCAGTTCTTC. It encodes CASSPQGGLRSYNEQFF. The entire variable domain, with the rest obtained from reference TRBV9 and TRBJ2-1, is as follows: DSGVTQTPKHLITATGQRVTLRCSPRSGDLSVYWYQQSLDQGLQFLIQYYNGEERAKGNILERFSAQQFPDLHSELNLSSLELGDSALYFCASSPQGGLRSYNEQFFGPGTRLTVL.

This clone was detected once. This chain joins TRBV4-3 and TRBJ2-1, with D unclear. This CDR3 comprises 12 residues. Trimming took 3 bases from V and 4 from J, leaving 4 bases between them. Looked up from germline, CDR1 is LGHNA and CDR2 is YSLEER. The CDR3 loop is CASSHVYNEQFF. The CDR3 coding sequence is TGCGCCAGCAGCCACGTTTACAATGAGCAGTTCTTC.

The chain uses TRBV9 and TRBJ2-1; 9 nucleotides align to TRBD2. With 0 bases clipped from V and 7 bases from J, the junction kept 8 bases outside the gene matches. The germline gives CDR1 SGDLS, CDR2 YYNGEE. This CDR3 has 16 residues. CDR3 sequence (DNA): TGTGCCAGCAGCGTAGATCTAGCGGGAAATCCGAATGAGCAGTTCTTC. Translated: CASSVDLAGNPNEQFF.

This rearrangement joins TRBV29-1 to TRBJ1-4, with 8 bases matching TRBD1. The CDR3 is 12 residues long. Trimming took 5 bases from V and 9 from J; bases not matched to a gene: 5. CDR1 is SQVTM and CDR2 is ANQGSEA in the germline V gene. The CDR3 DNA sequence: TGCAGCGTTAGACAGGGGTTGCAAAAACTGTTTTTT. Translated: CSVRQGLQKLFF.

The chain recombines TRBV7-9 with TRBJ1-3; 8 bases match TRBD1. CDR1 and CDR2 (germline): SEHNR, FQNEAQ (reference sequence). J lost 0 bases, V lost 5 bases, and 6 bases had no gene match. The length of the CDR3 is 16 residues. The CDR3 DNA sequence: TGTGCCAGCAGCCCCTACAGGGGGGACTCTGGAAACACCATATATTTT. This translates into CASSPYRGDSGNTIYF.

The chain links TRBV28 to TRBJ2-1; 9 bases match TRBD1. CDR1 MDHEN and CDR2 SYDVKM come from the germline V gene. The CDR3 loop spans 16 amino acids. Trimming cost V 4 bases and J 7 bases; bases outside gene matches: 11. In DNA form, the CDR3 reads TGTGCCAGCAGTTCCCGGGGACAGGGTAATCCAAATGAGCAGTTCTTC. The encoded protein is CASSSRGQGNPNEQFF.

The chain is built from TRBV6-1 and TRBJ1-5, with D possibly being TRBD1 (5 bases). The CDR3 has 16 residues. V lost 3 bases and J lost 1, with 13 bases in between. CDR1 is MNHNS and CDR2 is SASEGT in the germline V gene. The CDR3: CASSEQGLLSNQPQHF. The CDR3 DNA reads TGTGCCAGCAGTGAGCAGGGTTTATTGAGCAATCAGCCCCAGCATTTT.

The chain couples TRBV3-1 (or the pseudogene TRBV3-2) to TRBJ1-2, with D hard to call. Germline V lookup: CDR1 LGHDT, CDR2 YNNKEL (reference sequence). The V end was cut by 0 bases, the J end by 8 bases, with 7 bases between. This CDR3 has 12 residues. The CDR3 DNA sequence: TGTGCCAGCAGCCAAGATGGTCGGGGCTACACCTTC. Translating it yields CASSQDGRGYTF.

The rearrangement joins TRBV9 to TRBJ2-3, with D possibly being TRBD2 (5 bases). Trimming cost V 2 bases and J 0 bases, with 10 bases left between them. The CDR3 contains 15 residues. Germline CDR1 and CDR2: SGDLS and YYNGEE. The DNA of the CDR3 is TGTGCCAGCAGCGTTGAGGGAGTGAGCACAGATACGCAGTATTTT. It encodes CASSVEGVSTDTQYF.

In nucleotides, the CDR3 is TGTGCCAGCAGCGGAACTAGCGGGAGGGCCTCTGGATGGACCGGGGAGCTGTTTTTT. Translating it yields CASSGTSGRASGWTGELFF. The rearrangement uses TRBV9 and TRBJ2-2, with 13 bases matching TRBD2. The CDR3 totals 19 residues. In germline, CDR1 is SGDLS, CDR2 YYNGEE. The trim removed 3 bases at V and 5 bases at J, leaving 13 bases unmatched.

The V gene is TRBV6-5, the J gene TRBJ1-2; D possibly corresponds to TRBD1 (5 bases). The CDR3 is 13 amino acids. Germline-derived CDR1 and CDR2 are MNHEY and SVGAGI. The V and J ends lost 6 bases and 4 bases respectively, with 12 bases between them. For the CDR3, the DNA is TGTGCCAGCAGCTCGACAGTATTCTATGGCTACACCTTC. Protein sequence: CASSSTVFYGYTF.

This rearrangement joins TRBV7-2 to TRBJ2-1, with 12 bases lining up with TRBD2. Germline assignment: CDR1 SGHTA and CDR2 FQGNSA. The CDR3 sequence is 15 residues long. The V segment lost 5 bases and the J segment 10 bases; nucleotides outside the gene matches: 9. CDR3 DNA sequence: TGTGCCAGCAGCAAGCGGACTAGCGGGGTGGGGGAGCAGTTCTTC. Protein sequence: CASSKRTSGVGEQFF.

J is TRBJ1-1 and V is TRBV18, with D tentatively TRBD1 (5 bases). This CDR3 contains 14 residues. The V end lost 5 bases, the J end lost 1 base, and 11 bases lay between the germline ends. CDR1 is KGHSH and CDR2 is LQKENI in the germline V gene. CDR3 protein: CASSSLGENTEAFF. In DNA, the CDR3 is TGTGCCAGCTCAAGTTTAGGGGAGAACACTGAAGCTTTCTTT. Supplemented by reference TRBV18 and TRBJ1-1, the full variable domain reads NAGVMQNPRHLVRRRGQEARLRCSPMKGHSHVYWYRQLPEEGLKFMVYLQKENIIDESGMPKERFSAEFPKEGPSILRIQQVVRGDSAAYFCASSSLGENTEAFFGQGTRLTVV.

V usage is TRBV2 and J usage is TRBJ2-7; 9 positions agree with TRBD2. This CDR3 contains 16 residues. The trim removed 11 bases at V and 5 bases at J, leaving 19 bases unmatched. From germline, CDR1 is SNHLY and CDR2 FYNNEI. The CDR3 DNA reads TGTGCCGCCGGAGGGGGTAGCGGGAGCCTAAGAGACGAGCAGTACTTC. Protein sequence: CAAGGGSGSLRDEQYF.

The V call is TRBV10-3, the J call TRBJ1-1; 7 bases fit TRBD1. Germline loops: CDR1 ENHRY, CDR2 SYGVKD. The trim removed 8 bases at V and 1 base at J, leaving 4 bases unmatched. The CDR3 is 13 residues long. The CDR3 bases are TGTGCCATCTCCGGGACAGCGAACACTGAAGCTTTCTTT. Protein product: CAISGTANTEAFF.

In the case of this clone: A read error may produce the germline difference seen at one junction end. The DNA for the CDR3 is TGCGCCAGCAGCCAGCTACTAGCGGCAACGGGGAATGGGCAGTTCTTC. Its translation: CASSQLLAATGNGQFF. The genes are TRBV4-1 and TRBJ2-1; 8 positions agree with TRBD2. The germline CDR1 and CDR2 sequences are MGHRA and YSYEKL. This CDR3 has 16 amino acids.

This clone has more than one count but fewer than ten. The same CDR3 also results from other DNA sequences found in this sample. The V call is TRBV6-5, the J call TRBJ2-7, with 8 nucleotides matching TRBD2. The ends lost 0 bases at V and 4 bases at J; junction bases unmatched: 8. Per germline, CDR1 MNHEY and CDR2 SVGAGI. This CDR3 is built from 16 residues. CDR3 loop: CASSYSPSGGPYEQYF. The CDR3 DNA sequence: TGTGCCAGCAGTTACTCGCCCAGCGGGGGCCCGTACGAGCAGTACTTC.

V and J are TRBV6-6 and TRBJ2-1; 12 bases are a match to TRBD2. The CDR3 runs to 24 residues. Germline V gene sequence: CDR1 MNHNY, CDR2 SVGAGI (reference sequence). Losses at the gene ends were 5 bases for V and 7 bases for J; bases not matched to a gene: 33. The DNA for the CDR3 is TGTGCCAGCAGTCGACCCCACAGGGAGGAGAACGGGGCGGAGACTAGCGGGAGAAGGAATGAGCAGTTCTTC. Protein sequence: CASSRPHREENGAETSGRRNEQFF.

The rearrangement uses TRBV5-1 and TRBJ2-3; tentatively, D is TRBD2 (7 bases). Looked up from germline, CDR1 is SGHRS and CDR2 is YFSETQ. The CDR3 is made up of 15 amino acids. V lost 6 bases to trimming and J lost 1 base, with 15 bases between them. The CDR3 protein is CASTGGQSGTDTQYF. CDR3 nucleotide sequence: TGCGCCAGCACCGGGGGGCAGTCTGGCACAGATACGCAGTATTTT.

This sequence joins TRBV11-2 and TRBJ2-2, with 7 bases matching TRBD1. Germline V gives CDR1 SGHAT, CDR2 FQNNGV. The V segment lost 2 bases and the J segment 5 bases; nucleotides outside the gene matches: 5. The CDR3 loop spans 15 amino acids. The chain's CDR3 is CASSLTGEQTGELFF. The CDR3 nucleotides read TGTGCCAGCAGCTTAACAGGGGAGCAAACCGGGGAGCTGTTTTTT.

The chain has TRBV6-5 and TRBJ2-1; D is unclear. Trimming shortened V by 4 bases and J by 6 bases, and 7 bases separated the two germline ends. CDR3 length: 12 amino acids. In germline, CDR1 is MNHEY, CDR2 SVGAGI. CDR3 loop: CASSSLLNEQFF. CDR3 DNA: TGTGCCAGCAGTTCCCTCCTCAATGAGCAGTTCTTC.